The T cell receptor (beta chain) described here comes from a study of early T cells in non-severe SARS-CoV-2 infection. In the study overall: Bulk RNA isolated from unsorted whole blood underwent sequencing; chains were not paired. Study outcomes and limitations: Anti-spike CD8 responses were favored in VDJdb matching, and private and CD4 specificities were missed.

At least ten counts were recorded for this clonotype. Its antigen remains unknown. V lost 8 bases, J lost 6 bases, and 16 bases lay in between. From germline, CDR1 is MNHEY and CDR2 SVGAGI. The CDR3 sequence is 13 residues long. Individually, cDNA molecules had unique molecular identifiers attached to them. Via MiXCR, TCRdb re-called the 5' RACE reads, giving one row per CDR3 protein. The repertoire holds around 78,000 distinct CDR3 sequences, with about 9.5% as singletons. This TCR was recovered from an adult who was a healthcare worker with PCR-confirmed SARS-CoV-2 infection or an uninfected control (not recorded which). Sequences were derived from whole blood, sampled at baseline. J is TRBJ1-2 and V is TRBV6-5; possible D gene TRBD1, 5 bases. The CDR3 DNA reads as TGTGCCAGCGGCCGGGACCCTGGAGATGGCTACACCTTC. The encoded protein is CASGRDPGDGYTF.